This T cell receptor (beta chain) was observed in a study of blood T cell repertoires in COVID-19. On the study more broadly: The samples span acute and convalescent COVID-19 from the United States, Italy and Spain.

Authors' methods: Amplified reference gene primers provided the basis for estimating nucleated cell counts. The data were produced by immunoSEQ multiplex PCR, yet TCRdb's version contains in-frame clones alone and is incomplete. V and J calls and clone size are copied from that table; D and trimming were computed from the DNA. The sample consists of hundreds of thousands of clones, nearly 90% of them appearing once. V lost 5 bases to trimming and J lost 1 base, with 14 bases between them. Germline V CDR1 and CDR2: WNHNN, SYGVQD (reference sequence). This CDR3 has 15 residues. While infection was still active, Seattle patients were enrolled and then followed longitudinally.

This TCR came from a woman in her 30s with COVID-19, enrolled during active disease. The V gene is TRBV10-1, the J gene TRBJ1-1; TRBD1 is a possible D gene (6 bases). The sequencing input was peripheral blood. The CDR3 protein is CASSSFRDKNTEAFF. For the CDR3, the DNA is TGCGCCAGCAGTTCGTTCCGGGACAAGAACACTGAAGCTTTCTTT.